This is a list of T cell receptor beta chains from one sample in a study of cytomegalovirus exposure and HLA in healthy donors. Some clones are missing from TCRdb's copy, which holds only in-frame ones; the method was immunoSEQ multiplex PCR. The table has over 100,000 clones, approximately 8.7% seen once; the top ten hold 5% to 7%. The sequencing sample was made of PBMCs. The receptor set was obtained from a man in his forties in good health and CMV-seronegative. The CDR3 runs from the conserved cysteine through the conserved F or W. D genes are given only for firm matches. Clone sizes are given selectively: once, few, many, or a class where the clone is expanded.

v_gene,d_gene,abundance,j_gene,CDR3nt,CDR3aa
TRBV6-5,TRBD2,-,TRBJ2-3,TGTGCCAGCAGTTTGGGACTAGCAGGGCCAGATACGCAGTATTTT,CASSLGLAGPDTQYF
TRBV11-2,-,-,TRBJ1-2,TGTGCCAGCAGCTTAGGGGACACACACTATGGCTACACCTTC,CASSLGDTHYGYTF
TRBV5-6,TRBD2,-,TRBJ2-7,TGTGCCAGCAGCTGGCCGGGAGGCTACCAGTACGAGCAGTACTTC,CASSWPGGYQYEQYF
TRBV6-4,TRBD2,-,TRBJ2-1,TGTGCCAGCAGTGAGGGGGGGGTTCTGTTCTTC,CASSEGGVLFF
TRBV18,TRBD1,-,TRBJ1-2,TGTGCCAGCTCACCACCCCGGGACAGTTATGGCTACACCTTC,CASSPPRDSYGYTF
TRBV27,TRBD1,few,TRBJ1-2,TGTGCCAGCAAGGGGGCCTTCTATAATGGCTACACCTTC,CASKGAFYNGYTF
TRBV9,-,few,TRBJ2-1,TGTGCCAGCAGCGTCCAGGGGGCGGGGGATGAGCAGTTCTTC,CASSVQGAGDEQFF
TRBV9,-,-,TRBJ2-5,TGTGCCAGCAGCGTGATCCCACGGGGGGCCGGAGAAGAGACCCAGTACTTC,CASSVIPRGAGEETQYF
TRBV19,-,few,TRBJ1-2,TGTGCCAGTAGTATAGGGGCTGCCGGCGGCTACACCTTC,CASSIGAAGGYTF
TRBV11-2,TRBD2,-,TRBJ2-7,TGTGCCAGCAAAAGCGGGGGCTACTACGAGCAGTACTTC,CASKSGGYYEQYF
TRBV10-3,TRBD1,-,TRBJ2-1,TGTGCCATCAGTGAACAGGGGGTCGATGAGCAGTTCTTC,CAISEQGVDEQFF
TRBV10-3,TRBD1,medium-sized,TRBJ2-7,TGTGCCATCAGTGGGACAGGGGGCCCACAGTACTTC,CAISGTGGPQYF
TRBV12-5,-,-,TRBJ1-4,TGTGCTAGTGGTTTGGTAAATCCGGGTCTCCCTGAAAAACTGTTTTTT,CASGLVNPGLPEKLFF
TRBV6-5,-,-,TRBJ2-3,TGTGCCAGCAGTTACTCGACCGGAGGAGATACGCAGTATTTT,CASSYSTGGDTQYF
TRBV5-4,-,few,TRBJ2-7,TGTGCCAGCAGAACGGGGGGCACCTACGAGCAGTACTTC,CASRTGGTYEQYF
TRBV11-2,TRBD1,few,TRBJ1-2,TGTGCCAGCAGCTCGCTACAGGGGGATGGCTACACCTTC,CASSSLQGDGYTF
TRBV7-6,-,-,TRBJ2-5,TGTGCCAGCAGCTTCGGGGGGCGCTTGGAGACCCAGTACTTC,CASSFGGRLETQYF